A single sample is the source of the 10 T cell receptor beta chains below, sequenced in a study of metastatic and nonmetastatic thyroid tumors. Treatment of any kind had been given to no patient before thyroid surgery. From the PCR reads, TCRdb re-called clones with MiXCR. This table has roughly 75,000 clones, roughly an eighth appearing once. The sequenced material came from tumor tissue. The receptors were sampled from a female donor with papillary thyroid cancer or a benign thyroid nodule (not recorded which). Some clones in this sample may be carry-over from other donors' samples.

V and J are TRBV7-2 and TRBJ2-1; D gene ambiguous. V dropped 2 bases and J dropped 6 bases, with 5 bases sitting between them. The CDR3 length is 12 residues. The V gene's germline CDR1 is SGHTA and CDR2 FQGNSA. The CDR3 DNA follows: TGTGCCAGCAGCTTACAAGGCAATGAGCAGTTCTTC. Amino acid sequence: CASSLQGNEQFF. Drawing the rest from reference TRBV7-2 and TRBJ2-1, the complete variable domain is GAGVSQSPSNKVTEKGKDVELRCDPISGHTALYWYRQSLGQGLEFLIYFQGNSAPDKSGLPSDRFSAERTGGSVSTLTIQRTQQEDSAVYLCASSLQGNEQFFGPGTRLTVL.

CDR3 amino acids: CASSISTGGIGETQYF. The CDR3 region has the DNA TGTGCCAGCAGCATATCGACAGGGGGCATTGGGGAGACCCAGTACTTC. This sequence joins TRBV7-2 and TRBJ2-5; 10 bases match TRBD1. This CDR3 contains 16 residues. CDR1 SGHTA and CDR2 FQGNSA come from the germline V gene. The V segment lost 5 bases and the J segment 5 bases; nucleotides outside the gene matches: 11.

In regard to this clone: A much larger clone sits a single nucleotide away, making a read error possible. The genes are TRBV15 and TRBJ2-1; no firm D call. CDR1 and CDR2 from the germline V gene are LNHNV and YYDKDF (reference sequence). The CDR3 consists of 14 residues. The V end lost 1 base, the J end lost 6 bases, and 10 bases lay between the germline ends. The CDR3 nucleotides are TGTGCCACCAGCAGAGTCGTACAGCGCAATGAGCAGTTCTTC. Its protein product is CATSRVVQRNEQFF.

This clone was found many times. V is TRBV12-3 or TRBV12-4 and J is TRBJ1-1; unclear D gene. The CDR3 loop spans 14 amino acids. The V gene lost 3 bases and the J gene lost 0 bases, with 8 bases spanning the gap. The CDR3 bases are TGTGCCAGCAGTTTTACGGTTATGAACACTGAAGCTTTCTTT. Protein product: CASSFTVMNTEAFF.

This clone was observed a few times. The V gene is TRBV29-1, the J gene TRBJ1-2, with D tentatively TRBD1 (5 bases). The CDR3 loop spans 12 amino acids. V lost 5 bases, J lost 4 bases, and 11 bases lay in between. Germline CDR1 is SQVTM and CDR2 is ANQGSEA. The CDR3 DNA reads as TGCAGCGTTCGGGACGGAAGCTATGGCTACACCTTC. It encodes CSVRDGSYGYTF.

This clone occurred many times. The CDR3 loop reads CSADFWREPGQTQYF. In nucleotides, the CDR3 is TGCAGTGCTGACTTCTGGCGGGAGCCGGGTCAGACCCAGTACTTC. J is TRBJ2-5 and V is TRBV20-1, with TRBD2 identical over 7 bases. Germline V gives CDR1 DFQATT, CDR2 SNEGSKA (reference sequence). The CDR3 totals 15 residues. V was pared by 5 bases and J by 6 bases, with 15 bases of the junction left unmatched.

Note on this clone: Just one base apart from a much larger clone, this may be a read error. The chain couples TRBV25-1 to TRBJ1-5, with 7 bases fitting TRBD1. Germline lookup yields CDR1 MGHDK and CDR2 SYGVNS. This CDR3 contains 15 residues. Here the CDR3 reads CARETGQFSNQSQHF. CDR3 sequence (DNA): TGTGCCAGAGAAACGGGACAGTTTAGCAATCAGTCCCAGCATTTT. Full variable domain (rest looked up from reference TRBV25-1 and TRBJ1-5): EADIYQTPRYLVIGTGKKITLECSQTMGHDKMYWYQQDPGMELHLIHYSYGVNSTEKGDLSSESTVSRIRTEHFPLTLESARPSHTSQYLCARETGQFSNQSQHFGDGTRLSIL.

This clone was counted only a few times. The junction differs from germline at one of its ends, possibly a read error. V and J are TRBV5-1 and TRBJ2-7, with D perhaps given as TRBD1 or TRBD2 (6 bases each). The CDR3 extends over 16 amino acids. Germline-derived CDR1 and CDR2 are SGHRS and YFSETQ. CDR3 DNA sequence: TGCGCCAGCAGCCCCTGGACAGTGGAGGGGGGCTACGAGAAGTACTTC. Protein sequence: CASSPWTVEGGYEKYF. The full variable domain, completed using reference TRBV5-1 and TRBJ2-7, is KAGVTQTPRYLIKTRGQQVTLSCSPISGHRSVSWYQQTPGQGLQFLFEYFSETQRNKGNFPGRFSGRQFSNSRSEMNVSTLELGDSALYLCASSPWTVEGGYEKYFGPGTRLTVT.

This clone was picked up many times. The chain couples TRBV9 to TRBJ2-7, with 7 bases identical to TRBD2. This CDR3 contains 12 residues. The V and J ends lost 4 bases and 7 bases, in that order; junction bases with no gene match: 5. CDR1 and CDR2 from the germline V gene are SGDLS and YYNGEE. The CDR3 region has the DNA TGTGCCAGCAGCCAGACGGGGGGAGAGCAGTACTTC. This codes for CASSQTGGEQYF.

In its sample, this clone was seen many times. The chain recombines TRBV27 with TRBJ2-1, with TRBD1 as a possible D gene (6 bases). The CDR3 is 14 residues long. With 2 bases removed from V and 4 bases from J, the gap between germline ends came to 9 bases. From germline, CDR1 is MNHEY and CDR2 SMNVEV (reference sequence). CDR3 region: CASSLAGVYNEQFF. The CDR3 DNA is TGTGCCAGCAGTTTAGCAGGGGTGTACAATGAGCAGTTCTTC.